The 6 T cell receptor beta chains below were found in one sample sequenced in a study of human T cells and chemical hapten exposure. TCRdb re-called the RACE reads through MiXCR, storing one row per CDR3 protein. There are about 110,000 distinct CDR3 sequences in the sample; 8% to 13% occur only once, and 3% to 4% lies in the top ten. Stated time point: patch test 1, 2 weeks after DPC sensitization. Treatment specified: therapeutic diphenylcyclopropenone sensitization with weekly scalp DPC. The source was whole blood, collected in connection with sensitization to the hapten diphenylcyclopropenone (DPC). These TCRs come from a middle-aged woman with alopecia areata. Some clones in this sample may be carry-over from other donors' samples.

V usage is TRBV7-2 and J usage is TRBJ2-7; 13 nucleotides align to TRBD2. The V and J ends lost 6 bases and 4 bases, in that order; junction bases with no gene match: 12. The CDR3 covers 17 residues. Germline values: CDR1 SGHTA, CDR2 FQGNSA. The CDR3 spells CASRGVGLAGAGYEQYF. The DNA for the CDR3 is TGTGCCAGCAGAGGGGTAGGACTAGCGGGGGCCGGGTACGAGCAGTACTTC.

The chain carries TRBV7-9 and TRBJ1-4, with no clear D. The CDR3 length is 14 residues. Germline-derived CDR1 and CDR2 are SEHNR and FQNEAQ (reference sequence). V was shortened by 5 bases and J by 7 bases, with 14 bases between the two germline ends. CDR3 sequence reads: CASSADTWGEKLFF. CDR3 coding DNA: TGTGCCAGCAGCGCAGACACTTGGGGTGAAAAACTGTTTTTT. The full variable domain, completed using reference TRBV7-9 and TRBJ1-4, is DTGVSQNPRHKITKRGQNVTFRCDPISEHNRLYWYRQTLGQGPEFLTYFQNEAQLEKSRLLSDRFSAERPKGSFSTLEIQRTEQGDSAMYLCASSADTWGEKLFFGSGTQLSVL.

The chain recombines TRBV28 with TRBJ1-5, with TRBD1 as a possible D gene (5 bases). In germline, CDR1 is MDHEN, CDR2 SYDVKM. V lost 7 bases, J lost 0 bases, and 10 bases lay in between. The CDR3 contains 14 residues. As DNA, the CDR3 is TGTGCCAGCAAGGGGTTTAATAGCAATCAGCCCCAGCATTTT. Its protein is CASKGFNSNQPQHF.

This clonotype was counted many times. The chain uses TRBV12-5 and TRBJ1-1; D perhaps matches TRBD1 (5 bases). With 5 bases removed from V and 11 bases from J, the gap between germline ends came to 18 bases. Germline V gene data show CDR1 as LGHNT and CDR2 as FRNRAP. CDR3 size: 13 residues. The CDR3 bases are TGTGCTAGTGGTGGAGCGGGACGGCTATCCGCTTTCTTT. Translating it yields CASGGAGRLSAFF.

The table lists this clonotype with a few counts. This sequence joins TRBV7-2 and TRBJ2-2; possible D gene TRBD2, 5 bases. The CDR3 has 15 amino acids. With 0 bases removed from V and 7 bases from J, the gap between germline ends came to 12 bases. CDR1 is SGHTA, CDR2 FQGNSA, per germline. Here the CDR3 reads CASSLAGVGSGELFF. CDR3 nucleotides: TGTGCCAGCAGCTTAGCAGGAGTGGGGAGCGGGGAGCTGTTTTTT.

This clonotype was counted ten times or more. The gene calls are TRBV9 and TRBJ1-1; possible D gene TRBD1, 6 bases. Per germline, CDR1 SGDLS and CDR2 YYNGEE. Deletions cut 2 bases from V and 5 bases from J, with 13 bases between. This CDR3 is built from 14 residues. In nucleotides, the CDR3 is TGTGCCAGCAGCGTTGAACAGGGCTGGACTGAAGCTTTCTTT. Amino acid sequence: CASSVEQGWTEAFF. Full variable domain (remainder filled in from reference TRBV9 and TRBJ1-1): DSGVTQTPKHLITATGQRVTLRCSPRSGDLSVYWYQQSLDQGLQFLIQYYNGEERAKGNILERFSAQQFPDLHSELNLSSLELGDSALYFCASSVEQGWTEAFFGQGTRLTVV.